The subject of this entry is one T cell receptor (beta chain). Time point defined: peripheral blood 6 weeks after treatment start. V shed 6 bases, J shed 5 bases, and the junction held 19 bases outside the gene matches. Germline loops: CDR1 SNHLY, CDR2 FYNNEI. This CDR3 region has 18 residues. These data originate in a study of PD-L1 blockade in urothelial cancer. The method was immunoSEQ multiplex PCR; TCRdb's version includes in-frame clones alone and lacks a portion of them. The data contain about 120,000 clones, about 83% of them singletons. Sequencing used PBMCs, obtained around atezolizumab (anti-PD-L1) treatment. This TCR was recovered from a man aged 50-60 years with urothelial cancer. The chain is built from TRBV2 and TRBJ2-7; 10 nucleotides agree with TRBD1. DNA for the CDR3: TGTGCCAGCAGGTTGCAGCGACAGGGGGCGAATTCCTTCGACGAGCAGTACTTC. Protein product: CASRLQRQGANSFDEQYF.